The table lists the clone carrying this T cell receptor (beta chain) with a count of one. The entry originates in a study of CD8+ T cells in alopecia areata. Study-level information: The drug, tofacitinib, lasted 6 to 18 months, followed by 6 months off drug.

The investigators collected lesional scalp punch biopsies and peripheral blood from alopecia areata patients. The CDR3 covers 14 residues. Germline CDR1 MDHEN, CDR2 SYDVKM. V was shortened by 4 bases and J by 5 bases, with 14 bases between the two germline ends. As the sequencing template, cDNA was produced by extracting RNA and reverse transcribing it. Clones were sequenced by immunoSEQ multiplex PCR, and TCRdb holds only the in-frame ones, with some missing. The repertoire has 130,000 to 150,000 clones, approximately 50% of them found once; the top ten carry 0.85% to 1%. The sequence derives from a human donor with alopecia areata. The sample consisted of CD4+ T cells sorted from blood, taken at week 0. J is TRBJ2-5 and V is TRBV28; D unresolved. In nucleotides, the CDR3 is TGTGCCAGCAGTTCCCGTCCAGGTCGGGAGACCCAGTACTTC. Amino acid sequence: CASSSRPGRETQYF.